This is a list of T cell receptor beta chains from one sample in a study of blood T cell repertoires in COVID-19. The table came from immunoSEQ multiplex PCR; TCRdb's copy has only in-frame clones and leaves some out. The sample lists 170,000 or so clones, 80% to 90% occurring once. The specimen sequenced was peripheral blood. These receptors came from a woman in her sixties or seventies with COVID-19, enrolled during active disease. CDR3s include the opening cysteine and the closing phenylalanine or tryptophan. The order of the fields is CDR3 DNA, CDR3 protein, V gene, D gene, J gene, clone size. D genes are given only for firm matches. The size field is filled for only some rows; it gives once, few, many or a size class.

CDR3nt: TGTGCCAGCAGTACAACCATTTTCGAGCAGTACTTC; CDR3aa: CASSTTIFEQYF; v_gene: TRBV11-3; d_gene: .; j_gene: TRBJ2-7; abundance: .
CDR3nt: TGTGCCAGCAGCCAACGTACTAGCACAGATACGCAGTATTTT; CDR3aa: CASSQRTSTDTQYF; v_gene: TRBV4-2; d_gene: .; j_gene: TRBJ2-3; abundance: .
CDR3nt: TGTGCCAGCAGGCAGGGGTTTACGGAAAAACTGTTTTTT; CDR3aa: CASRQGFTEKLFF; v_gene: TRBV6-5; d_gene: .; j_gene: TRBJ1-4; abundance: .
CDR3nt: TGTGCCAGCAGAAGCGGGAGTGATACGCAGTATTTT; CDR3aa: CASRSGSDTQYF; v_gene: TRBV2; d_gene: TRBD2; j_gene: TRBJ2-3; abundance: .
CDR3nt: TGTGCCAGCAGTCGGGACAGGGCCTACGAGCAGTACTTC; CDR3aa: CASSRDRAYEQYF; v_gene: TRBV2; d_gene: TRBD1; j_gene: TRBJ2-7; abundance: .
CDR3nt: TGCGCCAGCAGCCCTCGGGGAAGGGACTATGGCTACACCTTC; CDR3aa: CASSPRGRDYGYTF; v_gene: TRBV4-1; d_gene: .; j_gene: TRBJ1-2; abundance: .
CDR3nt: TGTGCCAGCAGCCGGACTAGGAACACCGGGGAGCTGTTTTTT; CDR3aa: CASSRTRNTGELFF; v_gene: TRBV25-1; d_gene: TRBD2; j_gene: TRBJ2-2; abundance: .
CDR3nt: TGTGCCGGATCCCAGGGCCCCGGGGCCAACGTCCTGACTTTC; CDR3aa: CAGSQGPGANVLTF; v_gene: TRBV30; d_gene: .; j_gene: TRBJ2-6; abundance: .
CDR3nt: TGTGCCAGTAGTATAAGGACAGGGAGCAATGAGCAGTTCTTC; CDR3aa: CASSIRTGSNEQFF; v_gene: TRBV19; d_gene: TRBD1; j_gene: TRBJ2-1; abundance: .
CDR3nt: TGTGCCAGCAGTGACAGGGGAGTCACAGATACGCAGTATTTT; CDR3aa: CASSDRGVTDTQYF; v_gene: TRBV6-1; d_gene: .; j_gene: TRBJ2-3; abundance: .
CDR3nt: TGTGCCAGTAGCCGAGGCCCGAACACTGAAGCTTTCTTT; CDR3aa: CASSRGPNTEAFF; v_gene: TRBV19; d_gene: .; j_gene: TRBJ1-1; abundance: .
CDR3nt: TGTGCCAGCAGCCCTTGGGGGGGCTCTGGGGCCAACGTCCTGACTTTC; CDR3aa: CASSPWGGSGANVLTF; v_gene: TRBV28; d_gene: TRBD2; j_gene: TRBJ2-6; abundance: .
CDR3nt: TGTGCCAGCAGTCTTAGCGGCCCTAGCACAGATACGCAGTATTTT; CDR3aa: CASSLSGPSTDTQYF; v_gene: TRBV2; d_gene: .; j_gene: TRBJ2-3; abundance: .
CDR3nt: TGTGCCAGTAGTATAGAGGAGGGGGCGACCTACGAGCAGTACTTC; CDR3aa: CASSIEEGATYEQYF; v_gene: TRBV19; d_gene: .; j_gene: TRBJ2-7; abundance: .
CDR3nt: TGTGCCAGCAGCCTAGGGGGGGGACTGCGGGACACCGGGGAGCTGTTTTTT; CDR3aa: CASSLGGGLRDTGELFF; v_gene: TRBV11-3; d_gene: .; j_gene: TRBJ2-2; abundance: .
CDR3nt: TGTGCCACCAGCAGAGCACTAGCGACCGAGACCCAGTACTTC; CDR3aa: CATSRALATETQYF; v_gene: TRBV15; d_gene: TRBD2; j_gene: TRBJ2-5; abundance: .
CDR3nt: TGTGCCAGCAGCTTCGAGCGACAGGGACTGCAAGCTTTCTTT; CDR3aa: CASSFERQGLQAFF; v_gene: TRBV11-2; d_gene: TRBD1; j_gene: TRBJ1-1; abundance: .
CDR3nt: TGTGCCAGCACACAGACAACTAATGAAAAACTGTTTTTT; CDR3aa: CASTQTTNEKLFF; v_gene: TRBV6-5; d_gene: .; j_gene: TRBJ1-4; abundance: .
CDR3nt: TGTGCCAGTAGTCGCCAGGATAGCAATCAGCCCCAGCATTTT; CDR3aa: CASSRQDSNQPQHF; v_gene: TRBV19; d_gene: .; j_gene: TRBJ1-5; abundance: .
CDR3nt: TGTGCCTGGAGTGCTACAGGGGATGAGCAGTTCTTC; CDR3aa: CAWSATGDEQFF; v_gene: TRBV30; d_gene: TRBD1; j_gene: TRBJ2-1; abundance: .
CDR3nt: TGTGCCAGCAGTGCCGCTAGCGGGAGTAACGAGCAGTACTTC; CDR3aa: CASSAASGSNEQYF; v_gene: TRBV11-2; d_gene: TRBD2; j_gene: TRBJ2-7; abundance: few
CDR3nt: TGTGCCAGCAGCTTTATACAGAATTCACCCCTCCACTTT; CDR3aa: CASSFIQNSPLHF; v_gene: TRBV7-9; d_gene: .; j_gene: TRBJ1-6; abundance: .
CDR3nt: TGTGCCAGCAAGGCGGGAGGGTTCCACGAGCAGTACTTC; CDR3aa: CASKAGGFHEQYF; v_gene: TRBV27; d_gene: TRBD2; j_gene: TRBJ2-7; abundance: .
CDR3nt: TGTGCCAGCAGCTTACAGGGAAAGGAAGAAAAACTGTTTTTT; CDR3aa: CASSLQGKEEKLFF; v_gene: TRBV5-6; d_gene: .; j_gene: TRBJ1-4; abundance: .
CDR3nt: TGTGCCAGCAGCCTTAATCCCGACAGGGTAGAGGAAAAACTGTTTTTT; CDR3aa: CASSLNPDRVEEKLFF; v_gene: TRBV5-4; d_gene: TRBD1; j_gene: TRBJ1-4; abundance: .
CDR3nt: TGTGCCAGCAGCTTAGGTGGGAGTTCCCTCGGGCAGTACTTC; CDR3aa: CASSLGGSSLGQYF; v_gene: TRBV7-9; d_gene: .; j_gene: TRBJ2-7; abundance: few
CDR3nt: TGTGCCATCAGGGGGGACAAACCCACACCCGGCTATGGCTACACCTTC; CDR3aa: CAIRGDKPTPGYGYTF; v_gene: TRBV10-3; d_gene: .; j_gene: TRBJ1-2; abundance: .
CDR3nt: TGTGCCAGTAGTATTAGACTAGAATATTTCCATGAGCAGTTCTTC; CDR3aa: CASSIRLEYFHEQFF; v_gene: TRBV19; d_gene: .; j_gene: TRBJ2-1; abundance: .
CDR3nt: TGTGCCAGCAGTTACCCCACAGGGGGCGTCTCCTACGAGCAGTACTTC; CDR3aa: CASSYPTGGVSYEQYF; v_gene: TRBV6-2/TRBV6-3; d_gene: TRBD1; j_gene: TRBJ2-7; abundance: .
CDR3nt: TGTGCCAGCTCACCCGAGAACTACGAGCAGTACTTC; CDR3aa: CASSPENYEQYF; v_gene: TRBV18; d_gene: .; j_gene: TRBJ2-7; abundance: .
CDR3nt: TGTGCCTGGAGCTCAGGGATCCTCGAGCAGTACTTC; CDR3aa: CAWSSGILEQYF; v_gene: TRBV30; d_gene: .; j_gene: TRBJ2-7; abundance: .
CDR3nt: TGTGCCAGCAGCTTTGACAGGGGTGTAGCCGAGGACACCATATATTTT; CDR3aa: CASSFDRGVAEDTIYF; v_gene: TRBV7-9; d_gene: TRBD1; j_gene: TRBJ1-3; abundance: .
CDR3nt: TGTGCCAGCAGTCCTGGGGGACAGGTACAAGAGGGCTACACCTTC; CDR3aa: CASSPGGQVQEGYTF; v_gene: TRBV6-4; d_gene: TRBD1; j_gene: TRBJ1-2; abundance: .
CDR3nt: TGTGCCAGCAGCTTAGCAACAGGGAAGTTTAGGGAGACCCAGTACTTC; CDR3aa: CASSLATGKFRETQYF; v_gene: TRBV7-8; d_gene: .; j_gene: TRBJ2-5; abundance: .
CDR3nt: TGTGCCAGCAGTCCCACCCGGGTCCTCAACTATGGCTACACCTTC; CDR3aa: CASSPTRVLNYGYTF; v_gene: TRBV5-4; d_gene: .; j_gene: TRBJ1-2; abundance: .
CDR3nt: TGTGCCAGCAGTGAAACCCAGGGGCGCGGCTACACCTTC; CDR3aa: CASSETQGRGYTF; v_gene: TRBV6-1; d_gene: .; j_gene: TRBJ1-2; abundance: .